One sample yielded the 5 T cell receptor beta chains listed below, sequenced in a study of blood T cell repertoires in COVID-19. The assay was immunoSEQ multiplex PCR, and TCRdb's table has in-frame clones only and misses some. The profile shows about 200,000 clones, approximately 82% of them singletons. The sample taken for sequencing was peripheral blood. The receptors originated from a woman aged 50 to 65 with acute or convalescent COVID-19.

This rearrangement joins TRBV7-3 to TRBJ2-7; 9 bases line up with TRBD2. The CDR3 is 13 amino acids. The V and J ends lost 3 bases and 6 bases, in that order; junction bases with no gene match: 3. CDR1 is SGHTA, CDR2 FQGTGA, per germline. The CDR3 DNA sequence: TGTGCCAGCAGCTTGACTAGCGGATTCGAGCAGTACTTC. Amino acid sequence: CASSLTSGFEQYF.

The J gene is TRBJ2-7, the V gene TRBV6-1; 7 bases agree with TRBD1. The CDR3 contains 15 residues. The junction had 6 bases not matched to a gene; V was cut back by 1 base and J by 3 bases. Per germline, CDR1 MNHNS and CDR2 SASEGT. Written as DNA, the CDR3 is TGTGCCAGCAGTGAAGAGGGACAGTACTTCTACGAGCAGTACTTC. Translated, it gives CASSEEGQYFYEQYF.

The V gene is TRBV24-1, the J gene TRBJ1-2; TRBD1 aligns across 11 bases. The junction had 5 bases not matched to a gene; V was cut back by 3 bases and J by 6 bases. This CDR3 is 15 amino acids long. In germline, CDR1 is KGHDR, CDR2 SFDVKD. CDR3 protein: CATSDRTGGNDGYTF. CDR3 nucleotide sequence: TGTGCCACCAGTGATAGGACAGGGGGCAATGATGGCTACACCTTC.

The chain uses TRBV12-3 or TRBV12-4 and TRBJ2-1; TRBD2 might be the D (5 bases). CDR3 length: 12 amino acids. Trimming left V 7 bases short and J 9 bases short, with 13 bases between. CDR3 DNA sequence: TGTGCCAGCAATTCACTCGAGGGTGAGCAGTTCTTC. Protein product: CASNSLEGEQFF.

The chain couples TRBV3-1 (or the pseudogene TRBV3-2) to TRBJ1-3; D gene uncertain. This CDR3 is built from 14 residues. Germline CDR1 LGHDT, CDR2 YNNKEL (reference sequence). The germline V and J ends were trimmed by 1 base and 3 bases, with 7 bases remaining between them. The CDR3 DNA follows: TGTGCCAGCAGCCAAGCCGGTTATGGAAACACCATATATTTT. Translating it yields CASSQAGYGNTIYF.